This is a list of T cell receptor beta chains from one sample in a study of PD-1 blockade in classical Hodgkin lymphoma. The repertoire was sequenced with immunoSEQ multiplex PCR; TCRdb's copy has only in-frame clones and lacks some. This table has about 24,000 clones, about 80% appearing once. Sequencing used peripheral blood mononuclear cells (PBMCs), obtained before the fourth cycle of nivolumab. The source of these receptors is a human donor with classical Hodgkin lymphoma. Both conserved end residues are part of each CDR3. The D gene is left open where the match is weak. Not every row has a clone size; where given, it reads once, few, many or a size class.

d_gene: TRBD2; j_gene: TRBJ2-1; abundance: few; v_gene: TRBV6-1; CDR3aa: CASSTLAGDNNEQFF; CDR3nt: TGTGCCAGCAGTACTTTAGCGGGAGACAACAATGAGCAGTTCTTC
d_gene: -; j_gene: TRBJ2-1; abundance: -; v_gene: TRBV25-1; CDR3aa: CASSEGKGEQFF; CDR3nt: TGTGCCAGCAGTGAGGGAAAGGGCGAGCAGTTCTTC
d_gene: -; j_gene: TRBJ2-7; abundance: -; v_gene: TRBV6-1; CDR3aa: CASSDLQFSYEQYF; CDR3nt: TGTGCCAGCAGTGACTTACAGTTCTCCTACGAGCAGTACTTC
d_gene: -; j_gene: TRBJ2-7; abundance: -; v_gene: TRBV11-2; CDR3aa: CASSLWVANSPTEQYF; CDR3nt: TGTGCCAGCAGCTTATGGGTAGCGAACTCGCCCACCGAGCAGTACTTC
d_gene: -; j_gene: TRBJ1-5; abundance: -; v_gene: TRBV2; CDR3aa: CASSGFSNQPQHF; CDR3nt: TGTGCCAGCAGTGGCTTCAGCAATCAGCCCCAGCATTTT
d_gene: -; j_gene: TRBJ1-6; abundance: -; v_gene: TRBV15; CDR3aa: CATSRDLIKASPLHF; CDR3nt: TGTGCCACCAGCAGAGATCTTATTAAGGCTTCACCCCTCCACTTT
d_gene: -; j_gene: TRBJ1-5; abundance: -; v_gene: TRBV5-8; CDR3aa: CASSLEEGTYSNQPQHF; CDR3nt: TGTGCCAGCAGCTTGGAGGAGGGGACTTATAGCAATCAGCCCCAGCATTTT
d_gene: -; j_gene: TRBJ1-4; abundance: -; v_gene: TRBV2; CDR3aa: CASSRGTRREKLFF; CDR3nt: TGTGCCAGCAGTCGAGGGACTCGTCGAGAAAAACTGTTTTTT
d_gene: -; j_gene: TRBJ2-1; abundance: -; v_gene: TRBV19; CDR3aa: CASSIVKVLGSYNEQFF; CDR3nt: TGTGCCAGTAGTATAGTAAAAGTCCTCGGCTCCTACAATGAGCAGTTCTTC
d_gene: -; j_gene: TRBJ2-1; abundance: -; v_gene: TRBV5-1; CDR3aa: CASSLDGNEQFF; CDR3nt: TGCGCCAGCAGCTTGGACGGAAATGAGCAGTTCTTC
d_gene: -; j_gene: TRBJ2-5; abundance: -; v_gene: TRBV20-1; CDR3aa: CSASVGETQYF; CDR3nt: TGCAGTGCCTCGGTGGGGGAGACCCAGTACTTC
d_gene: -; j_gene: TRBJ1-2; abundance: -; v_gene: TRBV19; CDR3aa: CASSTIGYGYTF; CDR3nt: TGTGCCAGTAGTACGATAGGCTATGGCTACACCTTC
d_gene: -; j_gene: TRBJ1-6; abundance: -; v_gene: TRBV2; CDR3aa: CASSERSSPLNNSPLHF; CDR3nt: TGTGCCAGCAGCGAGCGATCGTCCCCCCTCAATAATTCACCCCTCCACTTT
d_gene: -; j_gene: TRBJ2-2; abundance: -; v_gene: TRBV6-6; CDR3aa: CASSDRGANLGELFF; CDR3nt: TGTGCCAGCAGTGACCGGGGGGCCAACTTGGGGGAGCTGTTTTTT
d_gene: TRBD1; j_gene: TRBJ1-2; abundance: -; v_gene: TRBV30; CDR3aa: CAWSRDSPYGYTF; CDR3nt: TGTGCCTGGAGTCGGGACAGTCCTTATGGCTACACCTTC
d_gene: TRBD2; j_gene: TRBJ2-3; abundance: -; v_gene: TRBV5-1; CDR3aa: CASSRLAGGQGSGTQYF; CDR3nt: TGCGCCAGCAGTCGACTAGCGGGGGGCCAGGGCTCGGGTACGCAGTATTTT
d_gene: TRBD2; j_gene: TRBJ2-2; abundance: -; v_gene: TRBV30; CDR3aa: CAWRGGQGNTGELFF; CDR3nt: TGTGCCTGGAGGGGAGGGCAGGGAAACACCGGGGAGCTGTTTTTT
d_gene: TRBD2; j_gene: TRBJ2-5; abundance: -; v_gene: TRBV5-1; CDR3aa: CASSTGTSGGGWETQYF; CDR3nt: TGCGCCAGCAGCACCGGGACTAGCGGGGGTGGTTGGGAGACCCAGTACTTC
d_gene: TRBD1; j_gene: TRBJ1-2; abundance: -; v_gene: TRBV27; CDR3aa: CASRTGGYGYTF; CDR3nt: TGTGCCAGCAGGACAGGGGGCTATGGCTACACCTTC
d_gene: TRBD2; j_gene: TRBJ2-1; abundance: -; v_gene: TRBV2; CDR3aa: CASSEASGGYYNEQFF; CDR3nt: TGTGCCAGCAGTGAAGCTTCGGGGGGATACTACAATGAGCAGTTCTTC
d_gene: -; j_gene: TRBJ2-2; abundance: few; v_gene: TRBV7-9; CDR3aa: CASSSHIWGEKNTGELFF; CDR3nt: TGTGCCAGCAGCTCCCATATATGGGGGGAGAAGAACACCGGGGAGCTGTTTTTT
d_gene: -; j_gene: TRBJ1-2; abundance: -; v_gene: TRBV9; CDR3aa: CASSVGEGYDGYTF; CDR3nt: TGTGCCAGCAGCGTAGGAGAGGGGTACGATGGCTACACCTTC
d_gene: -; j_gene: TRBJ1-6; abundance: few; v_gene: TRBV29-1; CDR3aa: CSVGQNNSPLHF; CDR3nt: TGCAGCGTCGGACAGAATAATTCACCCCTCCACTTT
d_gene: TRBD1; j_gene: TRBJ1-2; abundance: -; v_gene: TRBV6-1; CDR3aa: CASSGSIQGIGYTF; CDR3nt: TGTGCCAGCAGTGGTTCCATACAGGGGATTGGCTACACCTTC
d_gene: -; j_gene: TRBJ2-7; abundance: -; v_gene: TRBV18; CDR3aa: CASSPLDSSYEQYF; CDR3nt: TGTGCCAGCTCGCCCTTGGACAGCTCCTACGAGCAGTACTTC
d_gene: -; j_gene: TRBJ1-1; abundance: -; v_gene: TRBV2; CDR3aa: CASDILPGDTEAFF; CDR3nt: TGTGCCAGTGACATACTACCGGGGGACACTGAAGCTTTCTTT
d_gene: -; j_gene: TRBJ2-5; abundance: -; v_gene: TRBV11-2; CDR3aa: CASSLGVAEETQYF; CDR3nt: TGTGCCAGCAGCTTAGGAGTAGCGGAAGAGACCCAGTACTTC
d_gene: -; j_gene: TRBJ2-1; abundance: -; v_gene: TRBV7-9; CDR3aa: CASSLGIYNEQFF; CDR3nt: TGTGCCAGCAGCTTGGGAATTTACAATGAGCAGTTCTTC
d_gene: -; j_gene: TRBJ2-2; abundance: -; v_gene: TRBV7-6; CDR3aa: CASIEGNTGELFF; CDR3nt: TGTGCCAGCATAGAGGGCAACACCGGGGAGCTGTTTTTT
d_gene: TRBD1; j_gene: TRBJ1-2; abundance: -; v_gene: TRBV27; CDR3aa: CASSSGQGGGYGYTF; CDR3nt: TGTGCCAGCAGTTCGGGACAGGGCGGGGGGTATGGCTACACCTTC
d_gene: -; j_gene: TRBJ2-2; abundance: -; v_gene: TRBV6-1; CDR3aa: CASQGPGELFF; CDR3nt: TGTGCCTCTCAGGGCCCCGGGGAGCTGTTTTTT
d_gene: -; j_gene: TRBJ1-2; abundance: few; v_gene: TRBV30; CDR3aa: CAFTPPAYGYTF; CDR3nt: TGTGCCTTCACCCCACCGGCCTATGGCTACACCTTC
d_gene: -; j_gene: TRBJ2-7; abundance: -; v_gene: TRBV5-4; CDR3aa: CASSPDRAYEQYF; CDR3nt: TGTGCCAGCAGCCCCGACCGAGCCTACGAGCAGTACTTC
d_gene: -; j_gene: TRBJ1-1; abundance: -; v_gene: TRBV19; CDR3aa: CASSISDTEAFF; CDR3nt: TGTGCCAGTAGTATAAGCGACACTGAAGCTTTCTTT
d_gene: -; j_gene: TRBJ1-4; abundance: -; v_gene: TRBV2; CDR3aa: CASSGGAGEKLFF; CDR3nt: TGTGCCAGCAGTGGGGGGGCCGGGGAAAAACTGTTTTTT
d_gene: -; j_gene: TRBJ2-7; abundance: once; v_gene: TRBV6-5; CDR3aa: CASRVTASYEQYF; CDR3nt: TGTGCCAGCAGGGTAACAGCCTCCTACGAGCAGTACTTC
d_gene: TRBD1; j_gene: TRBJ2-1; abundance: -; v_gene: TRBV5-4; CDR3aa: CASSLRGGTGTWGHNEQFF; CDR3nt: TGTGCCAGCAGCTTGAGAGGCGGGACAGGAACGTGGGGACACAATGAGCAGTTCTTC
d_gene: -; j_gene: TRBJ1-2; abundance: -; v_gene: TRBV7-8; CDR3aa: CASSLGGRASNYGYTF; CDR3nt: TGTGCCAGCAGCTTAGGGGGCAGGGCAAGCAACTATGGCTACACCTTC
d_gene: -; j_gene: TRBJ1-3; abundance: few; v_gene: TRBV9; CDR3aa: CASSALGTSSSGNTIYF; CDR3nt: TGTGCCAGCAGCGCATTGGGAACTTCAAGCTCTGGAAACACCATATATTTT
d_gene: -; j_gene: TRBJ1-1; abundance: -; v_gene: TRBV5-1; CDR3aa: CASSWHSTGEAFF; CDR3nt: TGCGCCAGCAGCTGGCATAGTACCGGCGAAGCTTTCTTT
d_gene: -; j_gene: TRBJ2-1; abundance: -; v_gene: TRBV28; CDR3aa: CASSPQQTYNEQFF; CDR3nt: TGTGCCAGCAGCCCTCAACAGACCTACAATGAGCAGTTCTTC
d_gene: -; j_gene: TRBJ1-1; abundance: -; v_gene: TRBV5-4; CDR3aa: CASSLGRGETEAFF; CDR3nt: TGTGCCAGCAGCTTGGGCAGGGGTGAGACTGAAGCTTTCTTT
d_gene: -; j_gene: TRBJ2-3; abundance: -; v_gene: TRBV7-9; CDR3aa: CASRPRGASTDTQYF; CDR3nt: TGTGCCAGCAGACCTAGGGGAGCTAGCACAGATACGCAGTATTTT
d_gene: -; j_gene: TRBJ2-7; abundance: -; v_gene: TRBV28; CDR3aa: CASSLSGPIVSYEQYF; CDR3nt: TGTGCCAGCAGTTTATCCGGGCCCATTGTCTCCTACGAGCAGTACTTC
d_gene: -; j_gene: TRBJ1-5; abundance: -; v_gene: TRBV10-3; CDR3aa: CAIGVVAGNQPQHF; CDR3nt: TGTGCCATCGGAGTGGTGGCAGGGAATCAGCCCCAGCATTTT
d_gene: -; j_gene: TRBJ1-5; abundance: -; v_gene: TRBV9; CDR3aa: CASSVGPSVSTGDQPQHF; CDR3nt: TGTGCCAGCAGCGTAGGCCCCTCCGTATCGACAGGCGATCAGCCCCAGCATTTT
d_gene: TRBD2; j_gene: TRBJ2-7; abundance: -; v_gene: TRBV6-1; CDR3aa: CASTSGTSGSYEQYF; CDR3nt: TGTGCCAGCACATCCGGGACTAGCGGCTCCTACGAGCAGTACTTC
d_gene: -; j_gene: TRBJ1-3; abundance: -; v_gene: TRBV6-1; CDR3aa: CASSLRQTGNTIYF; CDR3nt: TGTGCCAGCAGCCTTAGGCAGACTGGAAACACCATATATTTT
d_gene: -; j_gene: TRBJ2-2; abundance: -; v_gene: TRBV5-1; CDR3aa: CASRNTADTGELFF; CDR3nt: TGCGCCAGCAGGAATACAGCGGATACCGGGGAGCTGTTTTTT
d_gene: TRBD1; j_gene: TRBJ2-7; abundance: medium-sized; v_gene: TRBV15; CDR3aa: CATRTGASYEQYF; CDR3nt: TGTGCCACCAGGACAGGGGCCTCCTACGAGCAGTACTTC
d_gene: TRBD1; j_gene: TRBJ2-5; abundance: -; v_gene: TRBV2; CDR3aa: CASSLTGLVGTQYF; CDR3nt: TGTGCCAGCAGTTTGACAGGGTTAGTGGGGACCCAGTACTTC
d_gene: -; j_gene: TRBJ2-3; abundance: -; v_gene: TRBV5-5; CDR3aa: CASSLFVTDTQYF; CDR3nt: TGTGCCAGCAGCTTGTTTGTAACAGATACGCAGTATTTT
d_gene: -; j_gene: TRBJ2-4; abundance: -; v_gene: TRBV27; CDR3aa: CASSLRVDLLAKNIQYF; CDR3nt: TGTGCCAGCAGTTTAAGGGTAGACCTCCTGGCCAAAAACATTCAGTACTTC
d_gene: -; j_gene: TRBJ2-2; abundance: few; v_gene: TRBV27; CDR3aa: CASSDLRGSNTGELFF; CDR3nt: TGTGCCAGCAGTGATTTGAGGGGCTCGAACACCGGGGAGCTGTTTTTT